This entry features one T cell receptor beta chain sequence. This sample stems from a study of blood T cell repertoires in COVID-19. The overall study: The study drew acute and convalescent COVID-19 samples from the United States, Italy and Spain.

Sequenced by immunoSEQ multiplex PCR; TCRdb stores in-frame clones only, minus some. Seen here are about 26,000 clones, 80% to 90% observed once, and the top ten hold 25% to 30%. Germline V gives CDR1 LGHNT, CDR2 FRNRAP. With 3 bases removed from V and 2 bases from J, the gap between germline ends came to 7 bases. The CDR3 extends over 13 amino acids. This receptor was identified in a woman older than 75 with COVID-19, enrolled during active disease. This rearrangement joins TRBV12-5 to TRBJ1-2, with a tentative D call TRBD1 (5 bases). Specimen: peripheral blood. The CDR3, as DNA: TGTGCTAGTGGTTTCGACAGCAACTATGGCTACACCTTC. Translation gives CASGFDSNYGYTF.